This T cell receptor (beta chain) stems from a study of blood T cell repertoires in COVID-19 (dated by TCRdb to 2019 to 2021). Looking at the study overall: Samples covering the acute and convalescent phases of COVID-19 were provided by collaborators in the United States, Italy and Spain. The prospective study material was composed of cDNA or gDNA derived from T cells, B-cell-depleted T cells, or PBMCs. Subjects who had been exposed to COVID-19, were actively infected with it, or had recovered from it provided the deeply sampled blood TCRbeta repertoires that made up the dataset. The repertoires were made available in a free public database intended to serve as a resource for research on the immune response to SARS-CoV-2. Samples were obtained from the ongoing ImmuneRACE study (first 160 participants) and from about 1,300 subjects provided by 6 global collaborators. Sample metadata almost always included a de-identified subject ID, COVID-19 status, age in years and sex. Where HLA class I and class II types were available, the types were taken from metadata supplied by the sample provider, not from assay-based typing.

Collaborating institutions collected whole blood in K2EDTA tubes following their own protocols. For TCRbeta analysis, collaborator samples were shipped as frozen whole blood, as isolated PBMCs, or as DNA extracted from either sample type. As for this clone: The antigen it binds to is not known. No much larger clonotype is one base removed from it; base qualities were not supplied.

Overall results and qualifications from the work: The amount of clinical and demographic metadata varied by source and participant and was provided uncurated.

The immunoSEQ Assay, a bias-controlled multiplex PCR, was used to amplify TCRbeta CDR3 regions from genomic DNA. Under the source paper's analysis protocol: The number of nucleated cells in each sample was estimated from the amplification of reference gene primers within the assay. Sequence reads were collapsed and filtered to measure the absolute abundance of every unique TCRbeta CDR3 rearrangement. Productive Simpson clonality was computed per sample as the square root of Simpson's diversity index over productive rearrangements. Here the immuneACCESS table is served through TCRdb, limited to in-frame sequences with V and J called. Missing clones are a known gap in these copies; in checked studies unresolved V genes cover under half, and the rest lacks a known reason. The V and J calls and clone size are taken from that table; D and trimming were inferred from the DNA. The sample table holds 150,000 to 200,000 clones, of which around 82% were seen once. The leading ten clones occupy approximately 2% of the sample.

From the germline V gene (reference sequence), CDR1 is GTSNPN and CDR2 is SVGIG. V is cut by 0 bases and J by 15 bases, and the space between the germline ends is 12 bases. The CDR3 sequence holds 11 residues, the cysteine and phenylalanine included. Only the CDR3 region is kept as DNA, spanning 33 bases read in frame from base 1. The receptor was isolated from a woman older than 75 with acute or convalescent COVID-19. Source material: peripheral blood. The rearranged segments are TRBV30 and TRBJ2-1; the D gene is perhaps TRBD2, on 5 matching bases. The CDR3 corresponds to CAWSVLGTVFF. The nucleotide sequence reads TGTGCCTGGAGTGTACTAGGTACAGTGTTCTTC.